These 5 T cell receptor beta chains came from one sample sequenced in a study of blood T cell repertoires in COVID-19. Assay: immunoSEQ multiplex PCR; the TCRdb copy retains only in-frame clones and omits some. The sample lists about 210,000 clones, around four fifths seen once, with 5.2% in the top ten. The sequenced sample was peripheral blood. The source is a woman aged 70-85 years with COVID-19, enrolled during active disease.

The chain combines TRBV18 with TRBJ1-1; D is unclear. The CDR3 has 14 residues. The V end was cut by 1 base, the J end by 3 bases, with 9 bases between. CDR1 KGHSH and CDR2 LQKENI come from the germline V gene. CDR3: CASSPRKADTEAFF. In nucleotides, the CDR3 is TGTGCCAGCTCACCACGTAAGGCGGACACTGAAGCTTTCTTT. Full variable domain (outside the CDR3, taken from reference TRBV18 and TRBJ1-1): NAGVMQNPRHLVRRRGQEARLRCSPMKGHSHVYWYRQLPEEGLKFMVYLQKENIIDESGMPKERFSAEFPKEGPSILRIQQVVRGDSAAYFCASSPRKADTEAFFGQGTRLTVV.

The V and J genes are TRBV18 and TRBJ1-3; D might be TRBD1 (5 bases). Germline loops: CDR1 KGHSH, CDR2 LQKENI. V lost 1 base to trimming and J lost 10 bases, with 8 bases between them. The CDR3 spans 12 residues. The CDR3 region has the DNA TGTGCCAGCTCACCACGGGAGGGGACCATATATTTT. Translated, it gives CASSPREGTIYF. The whole variable domain, filled in from reference TRBV18 and TRBJ1-3, reads NAGVMQNPRHLVRRRGQEARLRCSPMKGHSHVYWYRQLPEEGLKFMVYLQKENIIDESGMPKERFSAEFPKEGPSILRIQQVVRGDSAAYFCASSPREGTIYFGEGSWLTVV.

The gene calls are TRBV5-1 and TRBJ2-5, with 10 bases aligning to TRBD2. Germline V gene sequence: CDR1 SGHRS, CDR2 YFSETQ. The CDR3 runs 16 residues. J lost 5 bases, V lost 2 bases, and 9 bases had no gene match. The DNA of the CDR3 is TGCGCCAGCAGCTTTTCTAGCGGGAGTGGGACGGAGACCCAGTACTTC. Translating gives CASSFSSGSGTETQYF. The entire variable domain, with the rest obtained from reference TRBV5-1 and TRBJ2-5, is as follows: KAGVTQTPRYLIKTRGQQVTLSCSPISGHRSVSWYQQTPGQGLQFLFEYFSETQRNKGNFPGRFSGRQFSNSRSEMNVSTLELGDSALYLCASSFSSGSGTETQYFGPGTRLLVL.

With respect to this clone: Other DNA sequences from this sample encode an identical CDR3 as well. Written as DNA, the CDR3 is TGTGCCAGCAGTTTACGACAGGGGACTGAAGCTTTCTTT. Residues: CASSLRQGTEAFF. The chain has TRBV12-3 or TRBV12-4 and TRBJ1-1, with 8 bases that match TRBD1. J gave up 5 bases and V 2 bases, and 1 base lay outside the gene matches. The CDR3 has 13 amino acids.

The J gene is TRBJ2-1, the V gene TRBV19; 7 positions agree with TRBD2. V dropped 5 bases and J dropped 3; count of bases not matched to a gene: 10. CDR3 size: 16 residues. Germline V gives CDR1 LNHDA, CDR2 SQIVND (reference sequence). In DNA form, the CDR3 reads TGTGCCAGTAGTGAAGGAGCGGGACGTTACTACAATGAGCAGTTCTTC. This gives the protein CASSEGAGRYYNEQFF.